This TCR beta chain appears in the sequencing data of a study of circulating CD8 cells and anti-PD-1 response in melanoma. Study-level points and caveats: Peptide assays on expanded sorted subsets replaced tumor-based reactivity testing.

Germline lookup yields CDR1 MNHEY and CDR2 SMNVEV (reference sequence). CDR3 length: 15 residues. V was clipped by 4 bases and J by 8 bases, with 20 bases between them. From live CD3+CD8+TCRalphabeta+ cells, four PD-1 and/or TIGIT subsets were sorted. Using about 15 ng of total RNA, TCR libraries were made with the QIAseq Immune Repertoire TCR panel. Via MiXCR, TCRdb re-called the reads, giving one row per CDR3 protein. This table has 2,000 to 2,500 distinct CDR3 sequences, almost 6.5% appearing once. This clonotype is categorized as medium-sized. Its antigen is not known. This TCR came from a human donor with melanoma. The sequencing used CD8+ T cells from PBMCs, collected at baseline or after one month of anti-PD-1 therapy (not recorded which). The chain combines TRBV27 with TRBJ1-2; D might be TRBD1 (5 bases). CDR3 sequence reads: CASSSLGGVLGGYTF. DNA for the CDR3: TGTGCCAGCAGTTCGTTGGGAGGGGTTCTGGGCGGCTACACCTTC.